This T cell receptor beta chain was identified during a study of T cell repertoires in ileal Crohn's disease. Looking at the study overall: Approximately 32% were active smokers at surgery; median disease duration was around 8 years.

Some clones are missing from TCRdb's copy, which holds only in-frame ones; the method was immunoSEQ multiplex PCR. The table lists 5,000 or so clones, around 86% of them singletons. With regard to this clone: Antigen: not known.

This CDR3 has 19 amino acids. Trimming removed 5 bases from V and 0 bases from J, with 23 bases in between. From germline, CDR1 is SGHTA and CDR2 FQGNSA. General study points: All patients with clonality above 26.8% had endoscopic recurrence.

V is TRBV7-2 and J is TRBJ2-1, with TRBD2 as a possible D gene (5 bases). This TCR was sampled from an adult with Crohn's disease. Material for sequencing was ileal tissue. The CDR3 nucleotides are TGTGCCAGCAGCACCCAGCGGAATATTTATATGAGCTCCTACAATGAGCAGTTCTTC. Amino acids: CASSTQRNIYMSSYNEQFF.